These 18 T cell receptor beta chains share one sample of origin, sequenced in a study of response to subunit inactivated influenza vaccine. MiXCR, applied by TCRdb to the RT-PCR reads, yields one record per CDR3 protein. The sample holds more than 150,000 distinct CDR3 sequences, approximately 12% seen once. Sequenced here: CD8+ T cells sorted from PBMCs, sampled 23 to 25 months after vaccination. The source is a man aged 50 to 69 who received an inactivated influenza vaccine.

This clonotype was observed a handful of times. The V call is TRBV7-3, the J call TRBJ2-1; no firm D call. Germline V gene sequence: CDR1 SGHTA, CDR2 FQGTGA. Trimming removed 3 bases at V and 3 bases at J, with 18 bases between. This CDR3 comprises 17 residues. The chain's CDR3 is CASSFESMGSFYNEQFF. The CDR3 nucleotides read TGTGCCAGCAGCTTCGAGAGTATGGGGTCATTCTACAATGAGCAGTTCTTC.

The chain joins TRBV19 to TRBJ2-1; unclear D gene. V was shortened by 1 base and J by 5 bases, with 9 bases between the two germline ends. CDR1 LNHDA and CDR2 SQIVND come from the germline V gene (reference sequence). The CDR3 runs to 14 residues. In DNA form, the CDR3 reads TGTGCCAGTAGTATAGGCGACTTTAACAATGAGCAGTTCTTC. Its translation is CASSIGDFNNEQFF. Using reference TRBV19 and TRBJ2-1 for the parts outside the CDR3, the full variable domain is DGGITQSPKYLFRKEGQNVTLSCEQNLNHDAMYWYRQDPGQGLRLIYYSQIVNDFQKGDIAEGYSVSREKKESFPLTVTSAQKNPTAFYLCASSIGDFNNEQFFGPGTRLTVL.

In its sample, this clonotype was seen a few times. The chain has TRBV5-6 and TRBJ1-2; D remains unclear. Germline loops: CDR1 SGHDT, CDR2 YYEEEE. The CDR3 is 14 amino acids. The V end was cut by 0 bases, the J end by 3 bases, with 9 bases between. The CDR3 protein is CASSLAGSDYGYTF. In DNA, the CDR3 is TGTGCCAGCAGCTTGGCGGGTTCCGACTATGGCTACACCTTC. Full variable domain (missing parts from reference TRBV5-6 and TRBJ1-2): DAGVTQSPTHLIKTRGQQVTLRCSPKSGHDTVSWYQQALGQGPQFIFQYYEEEERQRGNFPDRFSGHQFPNYSSELNVNALLLGDSALYLCASSLAGSDYGYTFGSGTRLTVV.

This clonotype was detected only a few times. This chain links TRBV10-3 with TRBJ1-2, with a possible D match to TRBD1 (5 bases). Germline V gene lookup returns CDR1 ENHRY and CDR2 SYGVKD. V was cut by 11 bases and J by 8 bases, with 15 bases left in between. This CDR3 contains 11 residues. The CDR3 spells CAVAERDGYTF. The CDR3 bases are TGTGCCGTAGCTGAAAGGGACGGCTACACCTTC.

As DNA, the CDR3 is TGCAGCGTTGCCTTCCGAACGTGGGTCCAAGAGACCCAGTACTTC. As protein: CSVAFRTWVQETQYF. The chain has TRBV29-1 and TRBJ2-5; D ambiguous. The CDR3 sequence is 15 residues long. Deletions cut 4 bases from V and 1 base from J, with 16 bases between. Germline V gene sequence: CDR1 SQVTM, CDR2 ANQGSEA.

This clonotype was seen more than once but under ten times. This chain connects TRBV13 to TRBJ1-2; D perhaps matches TRBD1 (6 bases). This CDR3 is 14 amino acids long. Germline-derived CDR1 and CDR2 are PRHDT and FYEKMQ (reference sequence). V gave up 4 bases and J gave up 4 bases, with 13 bases separating them. CDR3 protein: CASSSTGQIYGYTF. DNA for the CDR3: TGTGCCAGCAGCTCCACGGGACAAATCTATGGCTACACCTTC.

This clonotype was seen ten or more times. V gene TRBV29-1 combines with J gene TRBJ2-1; 9 positions match TRBD2. CDR1 and CDR2 (germline): SQVTM, ANQGSEA. V lost 6 bases to trimming and J lost 6 bases; unmatched junction nucleotides: 9. The CDR3 extends over 14 amino acids. The CDR3 DNA is TGCAGCGTGGAAAGCGGGAGGATGGGCAATGAGCAGTTCTTC. Encoded protein: CSVESGRMGNEQFF.

This clonotype turned up a few times. V usage is TRBV6-2 or TRBV6-3 and J usage is TRBJ2-1; 7 positions match TRBD2. The junction had 10 bases not matched to a gene; V was cut back by 6 bases and J by 5 bases. The CDR3 covers 15 residues. Germline-derived CDR1 and CDR2 are MNHEY and SVGEGT. The CDR3 nucleotides read TGTGCCAGCAGCAGACTAGCCCAAAAAAACAATGAGCAGTTCTTC. Protein product: CASSRLAQKNNEQFF.

This clonotype was seen more than once but under ten times. The V and J genes are TRBV5-1 and TRBJ1-2; TRBD1 matches 7 bases. The CDR3 covers 16 residues. The V segment lost 3 bases and the J segment 2 bases; nucleotides outside the gene matches: 10. From germline, CDR1 is SGHRS and CDR2 YFSETQ. The CDR3, as DNA: TGCGCCAGCAGCTCCCACAGGGGAGTTGGGAACTATGGCTACACCTTC. Translating it yields CASSSHRGVGNYGYTF.

Many counts were recorded for this clonotype. This chain joins TRBV5-1 and TRBJ2-1; 7 bases fit TRBD2. This CDR3 spans 17 amino acids. The germline V gene encodes CDR1 SGHRS and CDR2 YFSETQ. V dropped 0 bases and J dropped 7; count of bases not matched to a gene: 13. CDR3 coding DNA: TGCGCCAGCAGCTTGGTGATTGGGAGGGGACTCGTTAATGAGCAGTTCTTC. Amino acids: CASSLVIGRGLVNEQFF.

The chain combines TRBV14 with TRBJ2-4; D is uncertain. V was clipped by 4 bases and J by 0 bases, with 7 bases between them. The CDR3 contains 14 residues. Germline V gene sequence: CDR1 SGHDN, CDR2 FVKESK. CDR3 bases: TGTGCCAGCAGCCCGCTCGGAGCCAAAAACATTCAGTACTTC. Translation gives CASSPLGAKNIQYF.

This clonotype came up a few times. V gene TRBV19 combines with J gene TRBJ2-5; 9 bases agree with TRBD2. The germline gives CDR1 LNHDA, CDR2 SQIVND (reference sequence). This CDR3 contains 15 residues. After removal of 6 bases from V and 4 bases from J, the junction contained 9 bases not matched to a gene. CDR3 sequence (DNA): TGTGCCAGTAGGATGCATAGCGGGGGTGGAGAGACCCAGTACTTC. Protein product: CASRMHSGGGETQYF.

This clonotype has only a few counts. The chain links TRBV11-2 to TRBJ1-5; no clear D. CDR1 is SGHAT and CDR2 is FQNNGV in the germline V gene. V gave up 0 bases and J gave up 1 base, with 7 bases separating them. The CDR3 spans 15 residues. This CDR3 is CASSLEVASNQPQHF. The CDR3 nucleotides read TGTGCCAGCAGCTTAGAGGTCGCAAGCAATCAGCCCCAGCATTTT.

The V gene is TRBV27, the J gene TRBJ2-1; D is possibly TRBD1 (5 bases). Germline CDR1 is MNHEY and CDR2 is SMNVEV (reference sequence). The V and J ends lost 5 bases and 8 bases respectively, with 10 bases between them. The CDR3 is made up of 12 amino acids. CDR3 nucleotide sequence: TGTGCCAGCAGTAATCAGGGTCATGAGCAGTTCTTC. Translating gives CASSNQGHEQFF.

This clonotype appeared a few times. This sequence joins TRBV2 and TRBJ2-7; 7 bases are a match to TRBD2. J gave up 0 bases and V 2 bases, and 4 bases lay outside the gene matches. The CDR3 is 15 residues long. Germline values: CDR1 SNHLY, CDR2 FYNNEI. In DNA form, the CDR3 reads TGTGCCAGCAGTGAATTTCTAGCGGACTCCTACGAGCAGTACTTC. Protein product: CASSEFLADSYEQYF.

The chain employs TRBV2 and TRBJ2-7; D call uncertain. Germline V gene lookup returns CDR1 SNHLY and CDR2 FYNNEI. V was pared by 3 bases and J by 2 bases, with 11 bases between. CDR3 length: 14 amino acids. CDR3: CASSESGGAYEQYF. The CDR3 nucleotides read TGTGCCAGCAGTGAGTCCGGCGGAGCCTACGAGCAGTACTTC.

This clonotype was observed a few times. The rearrangement uses TRBV11-2 and TRBJ1-2; weak D call: TRBD1 (5 bases). V was pared by 1 base and J by 6 bases, with 6 bases between. The CDR3 totals 12 residues. Germline loops: CDR1 SGHAT, CDR2 FQNNGV. As DNA, the CDR3 is TGTGCCAGCAGCTTAGGACAGAATGGCTACACCTTC. This codes for CASSLGQNGYTF. Full variable domain (missing parts from reference TRBV11-2 and TRBJ1-2): EAGVAQSPRYKIIEKRQSVAFWCNPISGHATLYWYQQILGQGPKLLIQFQNNGVVDDSQLPKDRFSAERLKGVDSTLKIQPAKLEDSAVYLCASSLGQNGYTFGSGTRLTVV.

The chain has TRBV4-3 and TRBJ2-4; D possibly corresponds to TRBD1 (6 bases). The CDR3 covers 15 residues. The germline V gene encodes CDR1 LGHNA and CDR2 YSLEER. Trimming took 8 bases from V and 6 from J, leaving 20 bases between them. The DNA for the CDR3 is TGCGCCAGCGGCAACCGGGACAAGGGGACAAACATTCAGTACTTC. Its translation is CASGNRDKGTNIQYF.